The sequence of this T cell receptor beta chain was determined in a study of cytomegalovirus exposure and HLA in healthy donors (dated by TCRdb to 2016 to 2017). About the investigation overall: An earlier analysis of around 600 of the donors reported 276 Gb of sequence data and about 100 million unique TCR beta sequences from about 200 million T cells. Every discovery cohort repertoire had been produced on one sequencing platform. To predict cytomegalovirus infection status, the study brought together high-throughput TCR immunosequencing, statistical association of individual TCRs with disease status, and machine learning. A later genetic analysis used genome-wide SNP genotypes for about 65% of the roughly 670 donors, treating that subset as a discovery cohort. The T cell repertoires of around 730 subjects were profiled by immunosequencing and related to cytomegalovirus serostatus. Typing coverage differed by locus: A, B, C, DRB1 and DQB1 were typed in about 629-640 donors, DQA1 in about 560, DPA1 in approximately 600, and DPB1 in roughly 470. Because of strong linkage in the cohort, roughly five DR-DQ haplotypes were treated as single units for association and clustering. Among about 360 genotyped donors of the cohort, an average of about 240,000 unique TCR beta nucleotide sequences were sequenced per donor, around 20% of them non-productive. In an earlier analysis of over 550 of the donors, high-throughput TCR beta sequencing was used to judge whether each TCR beta V gene segment behaved as functional or pseudogenic. Along with the approximately 650-subject first cohort, a separate validation cohort of some 130 different subjects was used. A later analysis re-analyzed previously published TCR beta repertoires from 500 to 700 donors and added high-resolution HLA genotyping to study TCR occurrence patterns. An early release that covered 500 to 800 HLA-typed donors contained about 300 gigabases of sequencing data and 70 million to 100 million unique TCR sequences. The study aimed to test whether signatures of past pathogen exposure could be identified by cataloging public T cell receptors. Donor age, sex, ethnicity and CMV serostatus were compiled together with the repertoire data. In the later analysis, no new phenotypic data were used to find candidate immune exposures; instead, reliance was placed on TCR beta sequences and their occurrence across donors. HLA typing covered class I and class II loci at four-digit resolution. Of the 300 to 500 genotyped donors, 65% to 90% were placed in the genetic ancestry cluster associated with self-reported Caucasian donors.

The CDR3 holds 15 amino acids from the cysteine to the phenylalanine. The read is trimmed to its CDR3 DNA, 45 bases read in frame from base 1. The germline V gene (reference sequence) gives CDR1 as SEHNR and CDR2 as FQNEAQ. Germline trimming amounts to 5 bases on V and 2 bases on J, with 6 as the count of junction bases outside the gene matches. The cohort was made up of hundreds of healthy bone marrow donors. At the time of sampling, every cohort member was nominally healthy, though immune exposures that went unrecorded were likely present. The donor was CMV seropositive and was included in the group of approximately 310 seropositive cohort members. A peripheral blood sample was collected from each donor, and TCR beta sequencing was performed on peripheral blood mononuclear cells. The Qiagen DNeasy Blood Extraction Kit was used to extract genomic DNA from the blood cell samples. On this clone: There is no known antigen for this receptor. No base quality values were provided; no much bigger clone lies one nucleotide off.

Library generation was performed with the immunoSEQ multiplex PCR assay. The multiplex PCR relied on a mix of 60 forward primers for TCR Vbeta segments and 13 reverse primers for TCR Jbeta segments. Amplification of the CDR3 region of rearranged TCR beta genes was performed with a multiplex PCR assay on genomic DNA. Amplified TCR beta libraries were sequenced as 87-base-pair reads on the Illumina HiSeq System. In the paper's pipeline: Across the 500 to 750 repertoires, a later analysis counted 80 million or so unique TCR beta chains, 9.5 million to 13 million of which were shared by at least two donors. Raw reads were error-corrected and collapsed into unique sequences with a nearest-neighbor algorithm that merged closely related sequences to remove PCR and sequencing errors. To assign V, D and J gene segments, CDR3 sequences were aligned to IMGT reference sequences. For a sequence to be retained, a match of at least six nucleotides to both a V gene segment and a J gene segment was required. Rearrangements were classified as productive when the CDR3 lacked stop codons and remained in frame with V and J, and all other rearrangements were classified as non-productive. Following IMGT convention, CDR3 was defined as the stretch from the second conserved V-encoded cysteine up to the conserved J-encoded phenylalanine. In an earlier analysis of just under 600 of the donors, sequences lacking an unambiguous match to a single V gene segment were excluded. In an earlier analysis of some 590 of the donors, V segments were called functional above 56.7% productive rearrangements and were called segregating when the between-donor standard deviation exceeded 5%. To diagnose cytomegalovirus status from the catalog of TCR beta chain sequences, a statistical classification framework was built. In a later analysis, V and J genes were assigned by comparing TCR nucleotide sequences against IMGT/GENE-DB human TR gene sequences. In a later analysis, CDR3 sequences and most-parsimonious VDJ recombination scenarios were assigned using the TCRdist pipeline. In a later analysis, each TCR beta chain was defined by its CDR3 amino acid sequence together with its V-gene family, and reads without a unique V-gene family were excluded. A later analysis removed roughly 590 highly shared, low-generation-probability nucleotide sequences to deal with suspected cross-contamination and a sequencing artifact. In a later analysis, a clonal expansion index was calculated for each public chain from normalized within-repertoire ranks of inferred template counts. In a later analysis, generation probabilities were computed with a VDJ recombination model fitted to out-of-frame rearrangements, and the resulting probabilities were checked against IGoR. Hypergeometric tests were used in a later analysis to score TCR-TCR, TCR-HLA and TCR-CMV co-occurrence, with a repertoire-size bias correction applied to the TCR pairs. In a later analysis, false discovery rates were estimated by permuting HLA or CMV assignments 20 times. In a later analysis, co-occurring TCRs were grouped using DBSCAN, with TCRdist sequence similarity added in when clustering inside HLA-allele-positive subsets. Co-occurrence clustering excluded repertoires with fewer than 30,000 or more than 120,000 public chains, plus five with anomalous nucleotide sharing. The immuneACCESS repertoire file appears here via TCRdb, limited to in-frame rearrangements. These files lack a portion of the clones; in checked studies, under half of the deficit traces to unresolved V genes, and the cause of the others is not known. D and trimming come from the DNA, and the V and J calls and clone size come from that table. Recorded for this sample are under 300,000 clones; 80% to 90% of them occurred a single time. Roughly 4% of the sample comes from the top ten.

General study outcomes and caveats: The study listed 164 TCR beta chains as associated with cytomegalovirus. In both the original and validation cohorts, the classifier was reported to diagnose cytomegalovirus status with high specificity and sensitivity. According to a later analysis, TCR association rates differed among HLA loci, with DRB1 alleles showing the most associated TCRs and HLA-C alleles showing the fewest. Immune exposure information for the cohort was limited to CMV serostatus. Only TCR beta chains were sequenced in this cohort, and the absence of alpha or paired-chain data limited detectable features. Three of the identified cytomegalovirus-associated TCR beta chains were confirmed in vitro to be specific for cytomegalovirus antigens. The presence/absence analyses assumed that sequencing depth was roughly uniform across donors, and that assumption may not be true. Across donors, most TCR sequences were observed very rarely, whereas some public TCRs were present in many individuals. The authors suggested that the approach could potentially be extended to other disease states and immunological phenotypes. A cluster of highly shared sequence variants was judged likely to be a technical artifact of the sequencing pipeline. In a later analysis, most CMV-associated TCR beta chains were found to appear HLA-restricted, with HLA associations seemingly driven largely by CMV exposure. A further reported finding was that TCR beta sequences accurately predicted the HLA-A and HLA-B alleles for most subjects in the first cohort. The earlier analysis of approximately 560 of the donors excluded 15 to 20 rarely observed V segments, including chromosome 9 orphons, because counts were too low. Compared with the roughly 670-donor mean, donors in an Asian-associated ancestry cluster had fewer N-insertions in productive TCRs, according to a later genetic analysis. Specific HLA alleles were associated with about 17,000 TCR beta sequences at a false discovery rate of 0.05 in a later analysis. Because HLA typing was missing for some donors at each locus, association tests included only the typed subset. Some IMGT-functional V segments, including TRBV6-2 and TRBV6-3, could not be distinguished by the 87-base-pair reads and were therefore excluded. In a later genetic analysis, a missense DCLRE1C variant was associated with V-gene and J-gene trimming of TCR beta chains, and the association was replicated in an independent cohort. Correlated functional status among segregating V segments might be attributable to linkage disequilibrium, but an unknown experimental factor could not be ruled out. In a later analysis, several top co-occurrence clusters were reported to appear linked to parvovirus B19, influenza, CMV and Epstein-Barr virus. An earlier analysis of approximately 530 of the donors showed that most TCR beta V segments appeared in productive rearrangements either about 87% or about 30% of the time, which broadly matched IMGT annotations. In a later analysis, HLA-associated TCR beta chains showed more clonal expansion and lower generation probabilities than non-associated chains that were equally common. Strong co-occurrence of HLA alleles, especially DR and DQ, made assigning TCR associations to individual alleles difficult.

Sequencing was carried out using PBMCs. The sequence derives from a man between 35 and 55 years old in good health and CMV-seropositive. This chain joins TRBV7-9 to TRBJ2-7; 10 bases in the middle match TRBD2. Here the CDR3 is given as CASSHAAGGPYEQYF. At the DNA level, the sequence is TGTGCCAGCAGCCATGCAGCGGGAGGGCCCTACGAGCAGTACTTC.